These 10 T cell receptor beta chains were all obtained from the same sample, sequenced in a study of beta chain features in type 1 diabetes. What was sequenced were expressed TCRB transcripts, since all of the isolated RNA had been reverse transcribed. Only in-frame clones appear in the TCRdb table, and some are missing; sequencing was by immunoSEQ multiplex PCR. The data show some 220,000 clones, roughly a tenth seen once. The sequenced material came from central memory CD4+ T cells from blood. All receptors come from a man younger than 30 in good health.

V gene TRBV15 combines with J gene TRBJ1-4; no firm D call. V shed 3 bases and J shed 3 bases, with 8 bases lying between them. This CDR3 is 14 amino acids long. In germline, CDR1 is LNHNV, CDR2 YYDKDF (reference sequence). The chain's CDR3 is CATSSGQSNEKLFF. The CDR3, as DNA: TGTGCCACCAGCAGCGGGCAGTCTAATGAAAAACTGTTTTTT.

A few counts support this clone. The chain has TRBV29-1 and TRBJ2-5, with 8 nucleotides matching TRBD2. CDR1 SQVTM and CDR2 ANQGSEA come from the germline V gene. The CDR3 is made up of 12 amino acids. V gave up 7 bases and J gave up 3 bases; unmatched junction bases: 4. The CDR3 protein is CSAGLAEETQYF. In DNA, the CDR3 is TGCAGCGCTGGACTAGCCGAAGAGACCCAGTACTTC. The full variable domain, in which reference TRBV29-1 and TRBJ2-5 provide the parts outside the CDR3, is SAVISQKPSRDICQRGTSLTIQCQVDSQVTMMFWYRQQPGQSLTLIATANQGSEATYESGFVIDKFPISRPNLTFSTLTVSNMSPEDSSIYLCSAGLAEETQYFGPGTRLLVL.

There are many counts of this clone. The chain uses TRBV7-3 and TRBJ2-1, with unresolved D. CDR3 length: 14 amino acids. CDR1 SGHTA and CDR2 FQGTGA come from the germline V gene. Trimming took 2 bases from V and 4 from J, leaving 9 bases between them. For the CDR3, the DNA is TGTGCCAGCAGCTTACATAACGAGTACAATGAGCAGTTCTTC. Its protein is CASSLHNEYNEQFF.

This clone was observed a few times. The CDR3 nucleotides are TGTGCCAGCAGGACACACTGGGGCTCTGGGGCCAACGTCCTGACTTTC. Translating gives CASRTHWGSGANVLTF. J is TRBJ2-6 and V is TRBV6-6; D remains ambiguous. The CDR3 loop spans 16 amino acids. Germline V gene data show CDR1 as MNHNY and CDR2 as SVGAGI (reference sequence). V was trimmed by 6 bases and J by 0 bases, leaving 12 bases between them.

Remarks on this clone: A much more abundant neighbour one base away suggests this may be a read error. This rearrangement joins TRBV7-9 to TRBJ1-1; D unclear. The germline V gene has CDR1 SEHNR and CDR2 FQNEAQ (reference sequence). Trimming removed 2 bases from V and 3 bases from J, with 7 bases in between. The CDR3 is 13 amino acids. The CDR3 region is CASSLKRDTEAFF. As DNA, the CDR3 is TGTGCCAGCAGCTTAAAGAGGGACACTGAAGCTTTCTTT. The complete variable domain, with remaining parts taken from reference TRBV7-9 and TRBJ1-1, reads DTGVSQNPRHKITKRGQNVTFRCDPISEHNRLYWYRQTLGQGPEFLTYFQNEAQLEKSRLLSDRFSAERPKGSFSTLEIQRTEQGDSAMYLCASSLKRDTEAFFGQGTRLTVV.

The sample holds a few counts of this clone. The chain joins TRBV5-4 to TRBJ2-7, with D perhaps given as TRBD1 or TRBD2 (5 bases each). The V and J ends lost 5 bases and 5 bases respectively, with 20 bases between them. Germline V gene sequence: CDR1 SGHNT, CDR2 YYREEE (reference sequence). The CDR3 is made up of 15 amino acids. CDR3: CASSSPGRQAHEQYF. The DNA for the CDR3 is TGTGCCAGCAGTTCACCGGGACGCCAAGCCCACGAGCAGTACTTC.

In DNA form, the CDR3 reads TGCGCCAGCAGCTCCCGGGCGGGAGAGCAGTTCTTC. Translated: CASSSRAGEQFF. The chain is built from TRBV4-3 and TRBJ2-1; tentative D call: TRBD2 (6 bases). Trimming pared 5 bases from V and 10 bases from J, leaving 12 bases between. Germline V CDR1 and CDR2: LGHNA, YSLEER. The CDR3 extends over 12 amino acids.

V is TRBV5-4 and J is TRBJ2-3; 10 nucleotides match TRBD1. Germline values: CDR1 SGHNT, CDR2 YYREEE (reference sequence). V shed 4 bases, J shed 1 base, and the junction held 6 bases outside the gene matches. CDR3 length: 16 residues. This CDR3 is CASSPGTGAGTDTQYF. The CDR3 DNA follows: TGTGCCAGCAGCCCGGGGACAGGGGCTGGCACAGATACGCAGTATTTT.

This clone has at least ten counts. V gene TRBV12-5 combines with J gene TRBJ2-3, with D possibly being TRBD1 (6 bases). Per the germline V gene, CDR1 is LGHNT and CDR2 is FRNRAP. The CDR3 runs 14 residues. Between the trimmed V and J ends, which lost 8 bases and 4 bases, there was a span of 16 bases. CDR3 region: CASSRTGLADTQYF. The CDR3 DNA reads TGTGCTAGTTCCCGCACAGGGCTGGCAGATACGCAGTATTTT.

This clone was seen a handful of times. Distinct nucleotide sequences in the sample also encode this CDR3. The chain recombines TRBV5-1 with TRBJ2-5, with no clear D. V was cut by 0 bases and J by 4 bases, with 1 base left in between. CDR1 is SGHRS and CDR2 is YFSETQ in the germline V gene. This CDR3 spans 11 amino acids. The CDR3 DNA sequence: TGCGCCAGCAGCTTGGCAGAGACCCAGTACTTC. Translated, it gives CASSLAETQYF.